The clone carrying this T cell receptor (beta chain) came up once. Profiled with immunoSEQ multiplex PCR; TCRdb holds only in-frame clones, not every one. The table includes just over 40,000 clones, about 88% detected once. This sample is drawn from a study of T cell changes during pregnancy in multiple sclerosis. The receptor was isolated from a female donor with multiple sclerosis, enrolled in a pregnancy study. The sequencing used CD4+ T cells from peripheral blood mononuclear cells, collected in the first trimester of pregnancy.

CDR3 sequence reads: CASSQDSLAGVYTDTQYF. The CDR3 coding sequence is TGTGCCAGCAGCCAAGATTCCCTAGCGGGAGTGTACACAGATACGCAGTATTTT. This chain links TRBV4-2 with TRBJ2-3; 10 bases agree with TRBD2. The trim removed 0 bases at V and 2 bases at J, leaving 8 bases unmatched. Germline values: CDR1 LGHNA, CDR2 YNFKEQ. The CDR3 is 18 residues long.